This T cell receptor beta chain was captured in a study of neurological immune-mediated disorders. The V and J ends lost 4 bases and 13 bases respectively, with 17 bases between them. This CDR3 has 12 amino acids. CDR1 and CDR2 from the germline V gene are SGHRS and YFSETQ. General study points: Sharing of CDR3 amino acid sequences among expanded clones across subjects was absent, suggesting private repertoires in all groups.

PBMCs stored at -80 C, numbering 2 million, were the origin of the unsorted libraries. The cDNA was produced through 5'RACE with 10-nucleotide random UMIs. MiXCR was run by TCRdb on the 5' RACE reads, yielding one entry per CDR3 protein. The data show tens of thousands of distinct CDR3 sequences, roughly 3.5% seen once. This clonotype was detected many times. Its matching antigen is unknown. The V gene is TRBV5-1, the J gene TRBJ1-2; maybe TRBD1 (5 bases). The receptor's source is a woman aged 45-60 years with multiple sclerosis. Sequencing used PBMCs. The CDR3 spells CASSEVGGLGTF. The CDR3, as DNA: TGCGCCAGCAGCGAGGTGGGGGGACTCGGCACCTTC.